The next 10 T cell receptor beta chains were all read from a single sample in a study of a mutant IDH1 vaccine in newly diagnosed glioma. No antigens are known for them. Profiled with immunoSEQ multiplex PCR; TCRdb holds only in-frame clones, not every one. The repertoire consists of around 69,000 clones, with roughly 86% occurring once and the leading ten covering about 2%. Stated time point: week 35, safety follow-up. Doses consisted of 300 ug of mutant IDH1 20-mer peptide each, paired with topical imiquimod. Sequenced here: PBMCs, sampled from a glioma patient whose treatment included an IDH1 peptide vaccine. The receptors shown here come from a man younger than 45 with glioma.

CDR3 in DNA: TGTGCCAGCAGGGAACAGGGGTTCACAGATACGCAGTATTTT. Its translation is CASREQGFTDTQYF. The chain couples TRBV2 to TRBJ2-3; 7 bases are shared with TRBD1. The CDR3 covers 14 residues. The V gene's germline CDR1 is SNHLY and CDR2 FYNNEI. J gave up 2 bases and V 6 bases, and 5 bases lay outside the gene matches.

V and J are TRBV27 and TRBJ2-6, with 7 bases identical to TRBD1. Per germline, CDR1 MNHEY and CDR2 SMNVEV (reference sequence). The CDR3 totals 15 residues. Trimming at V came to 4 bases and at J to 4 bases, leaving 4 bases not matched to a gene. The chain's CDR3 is CASSSQGKGANVLTF. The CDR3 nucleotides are TGTGCCAGCAGTTCACAGGGGAAGGGGGCCAACGTCCTGACTTTC.

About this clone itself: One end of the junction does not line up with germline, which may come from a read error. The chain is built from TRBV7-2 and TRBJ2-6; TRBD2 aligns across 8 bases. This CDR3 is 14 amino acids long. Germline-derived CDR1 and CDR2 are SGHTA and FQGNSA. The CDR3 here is CTSGGVNGANVLTF. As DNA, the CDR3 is TGCACGTCGGGAGGGGTGAATGGGGCCAACGTCCTGACTTTC.

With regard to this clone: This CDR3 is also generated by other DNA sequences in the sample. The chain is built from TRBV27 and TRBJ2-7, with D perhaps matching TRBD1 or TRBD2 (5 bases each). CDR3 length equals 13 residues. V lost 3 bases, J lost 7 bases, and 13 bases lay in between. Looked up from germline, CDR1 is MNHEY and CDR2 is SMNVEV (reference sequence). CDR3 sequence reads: CASSFGASGEQYF. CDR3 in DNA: TGTGCCAGCAGTTTTGGGGCTTCGGGGGAGCAGTACTTC.

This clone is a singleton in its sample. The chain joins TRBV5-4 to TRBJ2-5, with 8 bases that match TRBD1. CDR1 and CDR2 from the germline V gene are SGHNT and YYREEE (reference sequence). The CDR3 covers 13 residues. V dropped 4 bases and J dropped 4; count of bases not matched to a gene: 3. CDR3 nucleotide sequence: TGTGCCAGCAGCCCCGGGACAGGAGAGACCCAGTACTTC. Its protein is CASSPGTGETQYF.

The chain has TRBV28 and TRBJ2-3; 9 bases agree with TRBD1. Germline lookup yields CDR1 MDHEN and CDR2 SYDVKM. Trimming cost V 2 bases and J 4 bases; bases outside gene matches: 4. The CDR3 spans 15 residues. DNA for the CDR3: TGTGCCAGCAGTTTAGGAGGGGACAGGGCAGATACGCAGTATTTT. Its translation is CASSLGGDRADTQYF.

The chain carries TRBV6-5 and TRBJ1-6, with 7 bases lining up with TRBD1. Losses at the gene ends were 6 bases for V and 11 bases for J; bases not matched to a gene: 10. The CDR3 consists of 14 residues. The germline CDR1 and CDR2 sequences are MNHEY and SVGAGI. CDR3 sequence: CASSPGTARTPLHF. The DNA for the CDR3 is TGTGCCAGCAGCCCCGGGACAGCCAGGACACCCCTCCACTTT.

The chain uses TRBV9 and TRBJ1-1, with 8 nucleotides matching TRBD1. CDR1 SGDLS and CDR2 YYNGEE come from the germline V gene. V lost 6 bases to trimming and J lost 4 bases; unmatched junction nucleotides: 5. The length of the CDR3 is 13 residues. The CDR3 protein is CASTLTGATEAFF. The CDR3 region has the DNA TGTGCCAGCACCTTGACAGGGGCCACTGAAGCTTTCTTT.

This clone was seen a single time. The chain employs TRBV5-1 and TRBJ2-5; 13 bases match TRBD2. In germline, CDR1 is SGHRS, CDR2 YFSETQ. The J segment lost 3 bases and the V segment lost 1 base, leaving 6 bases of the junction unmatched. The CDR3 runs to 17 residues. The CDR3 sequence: CASSLRLAGGMEETQYF. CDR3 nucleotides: TGCGCCAGCAGCTTGAGACTAGCGGGGGGCATGGAAGAGACCCAGTACTTC.

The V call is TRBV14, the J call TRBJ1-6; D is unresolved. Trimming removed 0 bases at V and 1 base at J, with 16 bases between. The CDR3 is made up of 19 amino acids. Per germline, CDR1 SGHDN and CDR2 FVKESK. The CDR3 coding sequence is TGTGCCAGCAGCCAAGAAGTCGGCGGGAGTGGATCCTATAATTCACCCCTCCACTTT. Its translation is CASSQEVGGSGSYNSPLHF.